These 9 T cell receptor beta chains came from one sample sequenced in a study of CD8 T cells in Susac syndrome. About 0.45 to 1 ug RNA was reverse transcribed with random hexamers. Each CDR3 protein is one row after TCRdb ran MiXCR on the immunoSEQ multiplex PCR reads. The sample shows 150,000 to 200,000 distinct CDR3 sequences, around 93% of them seen only once. The sequenced sample was CD4+ T cells from PBMCs. The receptors come from a human donor in good health.

This clonotype was recorded a few times. The chain has TRBV6-2 or TRBV6-3 and TRBJ2-7; tentative D call: TRBD1 (5 bases). This CDR3 is 12 amino acids long. The germline V gene encodes CDR1 MNHEY and CDR2 SVGEGT. V lost 10 bases, J lost 1 base, and 11 bases lay in between. CDR3 nucleotides: TGTGCCAAGCTACAGGTATCCTACGAGCAGTACTTC. This sequence encodes CAKLQVSYEQYF.

The count of this clonotype is one. V is TRBV10-3 and J is TRBJ1-2, with 10 bases aligning to TRBD1. The V segment lost 3 bases and the J segment 7 bases; nucleotides outside the gene matches: 8. The CDR3 contains 15 residues. Germline loops: CDR1 ENHRY, CDR2 SYGVKD. The CDR3 here is CAISDGTGDRGGYTF. CDR3 in DNA: TGTGCCATCAGTGATGGGACAGGGGATCGAGGTGGCTACACCTTC.

This chain connects TRBV15 to TRBJ1-3, with TRBD1 identical over 8 bases. Per germline, CDR1 LNHNV and CDR2 YYDKDF (reference sequence). The trim removed 0 bases at V and 0 bases at J, leaving 13 bases unmatched. This CDR3 has 20 amino acids. The CDR3 DNA is TGTGCCACCAGCAGAGATAAGATTGGGAGACAGGGGATCTCTGGAAACACCATATATTTT. As protein: CATSRDKIGRQGISGNTIYF.

The rearrangement links TRBV23-1 to TRBJ2-7; 9 nucleotides agree with TRBD1. TRBV23-1 is recorded as an ORF, its role being uncertain. The CDR3 extends over 14 amino acids. The V segment lost 6 bases and the J segment 0 bases; nucleotides outside the gene matches: 3. The CDR3 region is CASRGQGISYEQYF. CDR3 DNA sequence: TGCGCCAGCAGGGGACAGGGAATCTCCTACGAGCAGTACTTC.

The chain links TRBV25-1 to TRBJ2-3, with D perhaps TRBD1 (5 bases). Germline V gene lookup returns CDR1 MGHDK and CDR2 SYGVNS. The CDR3 is 13 residues long. V was pared by 5 bases and J by 5 bases, with 11 bases between. CDR3 residues: CASSKGQGDTQYF. Written as DNA, the CDR3 is TGTGCCAGCAGTAAGGGGCAGGGAGATACGCAGTATTTT.

V usage is TRBV11-1 and J usage is TRBJ2-4, with D maybe TRBD1 (5 bases). Per germline, CDR1 SGHAT and CDR2 FQDESV (reference sequence). Trimming stripped 3 bases from V and 8 bases from J, with 11 bases between. The CDR3 contains 13 residues. The CDR3 nucleotides read TGTGCCAGCAGCTTGCGAAGGGGTGACATTCAGTACTTC. Encoded protein: CASSLRRGDIQYF.

V usage is TRBV7-3 and J usage is TRBJ2-3, with 12 bases aligning to TRBD2. CDR1 is SGHTA and CDR2 is FQGTGA in the germline V gene. The CDR3 is made up of 16 amino acids. J gave up 4 bases and V 5 bases, and 7 bases lay outside the gene matches. The chain's CDR3 is CASSLRLAGGADTQYF. CDR3 sequence (DNA): TGTGCCAGCAGCCTCCGGCTAGCGGGGGGGGCAGATACGCAGTATTTT.

V is TRBV23-1 and J is TRBJ1-1, with D perhaps matching TRBD1 (5 bases). TRBV23-1 is given ORF status, its function remaining uncertain. V lost 3 bases, J lost 7 bases, and 15 bases lay in between. The CDR3 consists of 14 residues. The CDR3: CASSHSGPPGEAFF. CDR3 nucleotides: TGCGCCAGCAGTCACTCAGGGCCACCGGGTGAAGCTTTCTTT.

The rearrangement uses TRBV4-1 and TRBJ1-5; unclear D gene. Germline CDR1 reads MGHRA; CDR2 reads YSYEKL. Deletions cut 2 bases from V and 3 bases from J, with 11 bases between. There are 15 residues in the CDR3. Here the CDR3 DNA reads TGCGCCAGCAGCCAAAGCGGCCCTTACAATCAGCCCCAGCATTTT. Residues: CASSQSGPYNQPQHF.